The TCR beta chain described here comes from a study of blood T cell repertoires in COVID-19. Study overall: Whether acute or convalescent, the COVID-19 samples came from the United States, Italy and Spain. The cDNA or gDNA used as material had been derived from T cells, B-cell-depleted T cells, or PBMCs.

Germline loops: CDR1 SGHKS, CDR2 YYEKEE (reference sequence). Unmatched junction bases numbered 16, after V lost 6 bases and J lost 3 bases. The CDR3 totals 18 residues. In the original processing: Nucleated cell counts were estimated from reference gene primer amplification. Using immunoSEQ multiplex PCR, the repertoire was profiled, and TCRdb retains in-frame clones only, with some absent. V and J calls and clone size come straight from that table; D and trimming were deduced from the DNA. This table holds approximately 220,000 clones, about 88% found once. This TCR was sampled from a man in his fifties or sixties with acute or convalescent COVID-19. What was sequenced was peripheral blood. The chain links TRBV5-5 to TRBJ1-3; 9 bases are shared with TRBD1. For the CDR3, the DNA is TGTGCCAGCACAGGGTCTTCGGGACAGGGTGCGAGTGGAAACACCATATATTTT. Translated: CASTGSSGQGASGNTIYF.